This is a list of T cell receptor beta chains from one sample in a study of blood T cell repertoires in COVID-19. The protocol was immunoSEQ multiplex PCR, while the TCRdb copy is restricted to in-frame clones and leaves out a portion. The table shows nearly 45,000 clones, with approximately 80% occurring only once. Sequencing was done on a sample of peripheral blood. Source of these receptors: a man between 65 and 79 years old with acute or convalescent COVID-19. The CDR3 runs from the conserved cysteine through the conserved F or W. A D gene is named only where the DNA matches it firmly. Where a row states a size, it is once, few, many or the class of an expanded clone; other rows omit it.

-	TRBV19	-	TRBJ2-5	TGTGCCAGTAGTATGGGCAGGGCCGAGACCCAGTACTTC	CASSMGRAETQYF
-	TRBV7-2	-	TRBJ1-5	TGTGCCAGCAGCTCCACAGGGACCAGCAATCAGCCCCAGCATTTT	CASSSTGTSNQPQHF
-	TRBV6-2/TRBV6-3	TRBD2	TRBJ2-3	TGTGCCAGCAGTTACACCGGGACTAGCGGGTTCAGCACAGATACGCAGTATTTT	CASSYTGTSGFSTDTQYF
-	TRBV2	-	TRBJ1-2	TGTGCCAGCCAAATTAGGAGGGGAAATGGCTACACCTTC	CASQIRRGNGYTF
-	TRBV4-1	TRBD1	TRBJ1-2	TGCGCCAGCAGCCAAGGCTATACTGGGACAGGAGACTATGGCTACACCTTC	CASSQGYTGTGDYGYTF
-	TRBV9	-	TRBJ2-1	TGTGCCAGCAGCCTAATCCTAGTCCCCTCCCCTGTCTACAATGAGCAGTTCTTC	CASSLILVPSPVYNEQFF
-	TRBV5-4	-	TRBJ2-1	TGTGCCAGCAGCAACCAGGGGGGCTACAATGAGCAGTTCTTC	CASSNQGGYNEQFF
-	TRBV29-1	TRBD1	TRBJ1-6	TGCAGCGCGACAGGGTTTAGTTCACCCCTCCACTTT	CSATGFSSPLHF
-	TRBV18	TRBD1	TRBJ1-2	TGTGCCAGCTCACAGACAGGGGTCTATGGCTACACCTTC	CASSQTGVYGYTF
few	TRBV19	TRBD1	TRBJ2-6	TGTGCCAGTAGTATAGGACAGGGAATCACTGGGGCCAACGTCCTGACTTTC	CASSIGQGITGANVLTF
once	TRBV19	TRBD1	TRBJ1-2	TGTGCCAGTAGTACGCCGGGACAGGCCTCTTACTATGGCTACACCTTC	CASSTPGQASYYGYTF
-	TRBV7-2	-	TRBJ2-5	TGTGCCAGCAGCTTATCGGGGTTGCGGGAGACCCAGTACTTC	CASSLSGLRETQYF
-	TRBV5-4	-	TRBJ2-2	TGTGCCAGCAGCTCGGAGGAGGTAATCACCGGGGAGCTGTTTTTT	CASSSEEVITGELFF
-	TRBV19	TRBD1	TRBJ1-2	TGTGCCAGTACCACCACCTTAGACAGGGGAAGTTATGGCTACACCTTC	CASTTTLDRGSYGYTF
-	TRBV6-6	TRBD1	TRBJ1-2	TGTGCCAGCCAAGGACAGGGGGCGCGAGATGGCTATGGCTACACCTTC	CASQGQGARDGYGYTF
-	TRBV4-3	-	TRBJ2-3	TGCGCCAGCAGCCAAGACCGGGGGAGTTACCAGTATTTT	CASSQDRGSYQYF
-	TRBV2	TRBD1	TRBJ2-1	TGTGCCAGCAGTGAAGGACAGGGGTCCTACAATGAGCAGTTCTTC	CASSEGQGSYNEQFF
-	TRBV11-2	-	TRBJ1-3	TGTGCCAGCAGCTACTCCCAGGGATTCAGCTCTGGAAACACCATATATTTT	CASSYSQGFSSGNTIYF
-	TRBV14	-	TRBJ1-6	TGTGCCAGCAGCCAAGAAACAGCTAATTCACCCCTCCACTTT	CASSQETANSPLHF
once	TRBV15	-	TRBJ2-5	TGTGCCACCAGCAGAGGGGCAGGGGCTGAAGAGACCCAGTACTTC	CATSRGAGAEETQYF
once	TRBV27	TRBD1	TRBJ1-2	TGTGCCAGCAGTTGGACAGGGGGCTATGGCTACACCTTC	CASSWTGGYGYTF
-	TRBV7-2	-	TRBJ1-2	TGTGCCAGCAGCCTGACATTAAACTATGGCTACACCTTC	CASSLTLNYGYTF
-	TRBV5-1	TRBD1	TRBJ1-1	TGCGCCAGCAGCCCACGACAGGGCGCAATGAACACTGAAGCTTTCTTT	CASSPRQGAMNTEAFF
-	TRBV4-3	TRBD2	TRBJ2-1	TGCGCCAGCAGCCAAGCCCTAGCGGGGGGAGGTGAGCAGTTCTTC	CASSQALAGGGEQFF
once	TRBV20-1	-	TRBJ2-3	TGCAGTGCTGCGCCCACAGATACGCAGTATTTT	CSAAPTDTQYF
-	TRBV5-5	TRBD1	TRBJ1-5	TGTGCCAGCAGCCCGGGGACAGGGGACAATCAGCCCCAGCATTTT	CASSPGTGDNQPQHF
few	TRBV30	-	TRBJ1-1	TGTGCACAGAACCCGACAGGTTCCGACACTGAAGCTTTCTTT	CAQNPTGSDTEAFF
-	TRBV2	-	TRBJ2-3	TGTGCCAGTTTAAGGGACTCTAGCACAGATACGCAGTATTTT	CASLRDSSTDTQYF
-	TRBV28	-	TRBJ2-3	TGTGCCAGCAGGTTCACCCTAACAGATACGCAGTATTTT	CASRFTLTDTQYF
-	TRBV18	TRBD1	TRBJ1-2	TGTGCCAGCTCGTCTATTACAGGGGAACATTATGATGGCTACACCTTC	CASSSITGEHYDGYTF
-	TRBV10-3	TRBD2	TRBJ2-1	TGTGCCATCAGCCCTTCCGGGACTAGCGGGGGGGGCTCCTACAATGAGCAGTTCTTC	CAISPSGTSGGGSYNEQFF
-	TRBV7-8	-	TRBJ1-5	TGTGCCAGCAGCACCGGCAGGGGTGGCAATCAGCCCCAGCATTTT	CASSTGRGGNQPQHF
-	TRBV15	TRBD1	TRBJ1-4	TGTGCCACGCGACAGGGGACAACTAATGAAAAACTGTTTTTT	CATRQGTTNEKLFF
-	TRBV21-1	-	TRBJ1-5	TGTGCCAGCAGCAAAGGTGGGGCTTCTAATCAGCCCCAGCATTTT	CASSKGGASNQPQHF
-	TRBV2	-	TRBJ1-4	TGTGCCAGCAATGTCAGGGCTAATGAAAAACTGTTTTTT	CASNVRANEKLFF
few	TRBV4-1	-	TRBJ1-3	TGCGCCAGCAGCCAAGATATCAGGCAGAGCTCTGGAAACACCATATATTTT	CASSQDIRQSSGNTIYF
-	TRBV9	-	TRBJ1-1	TGTGCCAGCAGCGTAGAATTGGCCACTGAAGCTTTCTTT	CASSVELATEAFF
-	TRBV7-2	-	TRBJ1-5	TGTGCCAGCAGCTTGGGGGGAGTTTACAATCAGCCCCAGCATTTT	CASSLGGVYNQPQHF
-	TRBV18	TRBD1	TRBJ1-2	TGTGCCAGCTCACCACCGCCGACAGGGATCGGCACCTTC	CASSPPPTGIGTF
-	TRBV3-1/TRBV3-2	TRBD2	TRBJ2-1	TGTGCCAGCAGCCAAGAGGGTGGCGGGGGGGCTAATGAGCAGTTCTTC	CASSQEGGGGANEQFF
once	TRBV2	-	TRBJ1-1	TGTGCCAGCAGTGAAAGGCAGGGGAGCAACACTGAAGCTTTCTTT	CASSERQGSNTEAFF
medium-sized	TRBV28	TRBD2	TRBJ2-7	TGTGCCAGCAGTTTGGGAGGGATCACCTACGAGCAGTACTTC	CASSLGGITYEQYF
-	TRBV2	-	TRBJ1-1	TGTGCCAGCAGTGCGGGACTTTACACTGAAGCTTTCTTT	CASSAGLYTEAFF
few	TRBV13	TRBD1	TRBJ2-7	TGTGCCAGCAGCTTAGGCCGGGACAGCTATGCTGGCGAGCAGTACTTC	CASSLGRDSYAGEQYF
-	TRBV3-1/TRBV3-2	-	TRBJ2-3	TGTGCCAGCAGCCATCGAAGATCGGAGGCATCTGCCCAGAGAGATACGCAGTATTTT	CASSHRRSEASAQRDTQYF
-	TRBV6-5	-	TRBJ2-4	TGTGCCAGCAGTTTAGTGGGCAACATTCAGTACTTC	CASSLVGNIQYF
-	TRBV18	TRBD1	TRBJ1-5	TGTGCCAGCTCACCGGGACAGTACAATCAGCCCCAGCATTTT	CASSPGQYNQPQHF
-	TRBV10-2	-	TRBJ1-2	TGCGCCAGCAGTCCGGCAGGGCATGGCTACACCTTC	CASSPAGHGYTF
once	TRBV28	-	TRBJ2-7	TGTGCCAGCAGTTTTATCTCCTACGAGCAGTACTTC	CASSFISYEQYF
few	TRBV19	-	TRBJ1-5	TGTGCCAGTAGTCATGCCCCTATACAGGGATATAGCAATCAGCCCCAGCATTTT	CASSHAPIQGYSNQPQHF
-	TRBV5-4	TRBD2	TRBJ2-3	TGTGCCAGCCCGGGACTAGGGACAGATACGCAGTATTTT	CASPGLGTDTQYF
many	TRBV7-2	-	TRBJ1-1	TGTGCCAGCAGCTCGGGAGGCAAGAACACTGAAGCTTTCTTT	CASSSGGKNTEAFF